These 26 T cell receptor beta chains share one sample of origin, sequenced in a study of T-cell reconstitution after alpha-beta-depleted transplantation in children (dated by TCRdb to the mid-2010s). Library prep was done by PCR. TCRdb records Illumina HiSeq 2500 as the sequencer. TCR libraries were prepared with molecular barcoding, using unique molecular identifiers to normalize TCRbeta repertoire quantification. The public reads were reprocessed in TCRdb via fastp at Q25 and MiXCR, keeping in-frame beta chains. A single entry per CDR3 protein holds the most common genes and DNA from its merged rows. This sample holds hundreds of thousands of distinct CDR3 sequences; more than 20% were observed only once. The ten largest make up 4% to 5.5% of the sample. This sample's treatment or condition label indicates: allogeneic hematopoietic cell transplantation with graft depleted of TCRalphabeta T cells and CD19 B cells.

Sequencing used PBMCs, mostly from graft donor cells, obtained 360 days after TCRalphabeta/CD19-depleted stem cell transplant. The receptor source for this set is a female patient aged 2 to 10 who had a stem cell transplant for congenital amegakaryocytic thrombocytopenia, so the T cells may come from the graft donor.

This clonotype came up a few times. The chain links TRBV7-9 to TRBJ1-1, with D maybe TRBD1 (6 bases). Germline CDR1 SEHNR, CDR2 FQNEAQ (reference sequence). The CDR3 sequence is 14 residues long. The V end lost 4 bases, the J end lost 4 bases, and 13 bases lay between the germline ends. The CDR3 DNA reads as TGTGCCAGCAGCTCACAGGGCGCCCCCACTGAAGCTTTCTTT. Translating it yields CASSSQGAPTEAFF.

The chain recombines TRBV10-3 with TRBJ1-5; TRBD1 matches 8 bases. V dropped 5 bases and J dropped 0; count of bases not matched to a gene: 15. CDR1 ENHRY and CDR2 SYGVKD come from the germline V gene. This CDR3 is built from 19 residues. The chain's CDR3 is CAISLLNRGFSYSNQPQHF. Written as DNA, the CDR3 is TGTGCCATCAGTTTATTGAACAGGGGGTTCTCTTATAGCAATCAGCCCCAGCATTTT.

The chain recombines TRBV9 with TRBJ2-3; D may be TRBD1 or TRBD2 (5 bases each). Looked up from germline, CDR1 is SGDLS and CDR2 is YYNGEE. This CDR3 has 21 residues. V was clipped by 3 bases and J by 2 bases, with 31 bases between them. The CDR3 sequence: CASSAPPGTHRYLKYTDTQYF. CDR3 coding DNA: TGTGCCAGCAGCGCCCCTCCGGGGACCCATCGGTACTTAAAATACACAGATACGCAGTATTTT.

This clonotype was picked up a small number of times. CDR3 region: CASSEALGQSYEQYF. The CDR3 coding sequence is TGTGCCAGCAGTGAAGCGCTTGGGCAGTCCTACGAGCAGTACTTC. The chain has TRBV2 and TRBJ2-7; no definite D call. Trimming cost V 0 bases and J 1 base, with 10 bases left between them. The germline V gene encodes CDR1 SNHLY and CDR2 FYNNEI. The CDR3 loop spans 15 amino acids.

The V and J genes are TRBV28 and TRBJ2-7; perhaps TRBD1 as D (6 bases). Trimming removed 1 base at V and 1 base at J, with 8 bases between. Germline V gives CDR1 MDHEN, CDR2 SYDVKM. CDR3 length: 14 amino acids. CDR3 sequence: CASSLSQGSYEQYF. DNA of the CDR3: TGTGCCAGCAGTTTATCGCAGGGGTCCTACGAGCAGTACTTC.

DNA for the CDR3: TGTGCCAGCACTCCAACAGGGGACGGAAACACCATATATTTT. As protein: CASTPTGDGNTIYF. The rearrangement uses TRBV12-3 or TRBV12-4 and TRBJ1-3, with TRBD1 matching over 7 bases. CDR3 length equals 14 residues. V shed 7 bases and J 4 bases; nucleotides not matched to a gene: 7.

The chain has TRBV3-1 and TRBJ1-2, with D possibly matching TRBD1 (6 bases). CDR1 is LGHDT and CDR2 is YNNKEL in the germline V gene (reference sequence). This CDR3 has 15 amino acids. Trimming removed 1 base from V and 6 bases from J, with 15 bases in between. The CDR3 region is CASSQGSRGKNGYTF. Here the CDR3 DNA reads TGTGCCAGCAGCCAAGGTTCCAGGGGAAAGAATGGCTACACCTTC.

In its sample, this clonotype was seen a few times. The CDR3 loop reads CASSKGVGNEQFF. The DNA for the CDR3 is TGTGCCAGTAGTAAAGGCGTCGGGAATGAGCAGTTCTTC. This chain links TRBV19 with TRBJ2-1, with D hard to call. Germline V CDR1 and CDR2: LNHDA, SQIVND (reference sequence). This CDR3 spans 13 amino acids. Between the trimmed V and J ends, which lost 4 bases and 7 bases, there was a span of 11 bases.

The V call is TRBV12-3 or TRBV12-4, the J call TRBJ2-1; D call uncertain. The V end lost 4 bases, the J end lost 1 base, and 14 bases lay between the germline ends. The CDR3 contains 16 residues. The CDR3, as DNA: TGTGCCAGCAGTTCCGGTGTAATTCGGTCCTACAATGAGCAGTTCTTC. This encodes CASSSGVIRSYNEQFF.

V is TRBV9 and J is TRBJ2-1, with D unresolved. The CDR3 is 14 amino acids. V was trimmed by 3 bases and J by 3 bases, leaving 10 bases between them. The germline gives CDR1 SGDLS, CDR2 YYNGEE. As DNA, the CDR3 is TGTGCCAGCAGCGGTGGGTCCTACTACAATGAGCAGTTCTTC. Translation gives CASSGGSYYNEQFF.

CDR3: CASWGQLVNTEAFF. CDR3 bases: TGTGCCAGCTGGGGACAGCTAGTGAACACTGAAGCTTTCTTT. This sequence joins TRBV2 and TRBJ1-1, with 7 bases that match TRBD1. J was trimmed by 0 bases and V by 8 bases; bases with no gene match: 6. This CDR3 has 14 residues. Germline-derived CDR1 and CDR2 are SNHLY and FYNNEI.

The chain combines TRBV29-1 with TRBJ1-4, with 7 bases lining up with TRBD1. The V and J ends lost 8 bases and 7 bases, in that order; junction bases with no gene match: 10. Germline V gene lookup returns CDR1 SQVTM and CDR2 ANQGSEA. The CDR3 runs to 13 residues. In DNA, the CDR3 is TGCAGCAAGTCGGGACAGCCTCTTGAAAAACTGTTTTTT. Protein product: CSKSGQPLEKLFF. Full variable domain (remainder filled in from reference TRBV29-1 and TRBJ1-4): SAVISQKPSRDICQRGTSLTIQCQVDSQVTMMFWYRQQPGQSLTLIATANQGSEATYESGFVIDKFPISRPNLTFSTLTVSNMSPEDSSIYLCSKSGQPLEKLFFGSGTQLSVL.

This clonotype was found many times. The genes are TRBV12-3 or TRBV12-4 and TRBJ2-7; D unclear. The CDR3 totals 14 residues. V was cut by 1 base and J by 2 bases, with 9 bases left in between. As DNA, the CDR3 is TGTGCCAGCAGTTTAGACCTACGTCCCTACGAGCAGTACTTC. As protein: CASSLDLRPYEQYF.

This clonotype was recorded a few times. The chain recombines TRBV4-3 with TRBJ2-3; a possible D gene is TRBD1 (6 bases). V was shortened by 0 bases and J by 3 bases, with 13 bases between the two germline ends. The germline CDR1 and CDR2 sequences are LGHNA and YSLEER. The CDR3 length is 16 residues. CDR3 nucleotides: TGCGCCAGCAGCCAAGAAGGGGGTGCTTGGACAGATACGCAGTATTTT. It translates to CASSQEGGAWTDTQYF.

In nucleotides, the CDR3 is TGTGCCAGCAGTTTCCTTGGGAGCCGAGAGACCCAGTACTTC. It yields the protein CASSFLGSRETQYF. This chain links TRBV27 with TRBJ2-5, with TRBD2 as a possible D gene (5 bases). Germline CDR1 reads MNHEY; CDR2 reads SMNVEV (reference sequence). V dropped 3 bases and J dropped 4 bases, with 12 bases sitting between them. The CDR3 loop spans 14 amino acids.

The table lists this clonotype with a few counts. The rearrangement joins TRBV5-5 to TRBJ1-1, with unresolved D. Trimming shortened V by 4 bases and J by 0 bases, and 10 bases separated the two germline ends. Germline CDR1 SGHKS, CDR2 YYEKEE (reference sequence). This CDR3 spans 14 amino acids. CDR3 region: CASSGRVLNTEAFF. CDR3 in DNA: TGTGCCAGCAGCGGCCGGGTCTTGAACACTGAAGCTTTCTTT.

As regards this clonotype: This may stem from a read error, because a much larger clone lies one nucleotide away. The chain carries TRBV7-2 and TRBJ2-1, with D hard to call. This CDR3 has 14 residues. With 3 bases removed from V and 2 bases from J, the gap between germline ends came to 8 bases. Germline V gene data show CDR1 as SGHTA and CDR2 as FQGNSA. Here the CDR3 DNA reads TGTGCCAGCAGCTTGGGGTCCCCCTACAATGAGCAGTTCTTC. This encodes CASSLGSPYNEQFF.

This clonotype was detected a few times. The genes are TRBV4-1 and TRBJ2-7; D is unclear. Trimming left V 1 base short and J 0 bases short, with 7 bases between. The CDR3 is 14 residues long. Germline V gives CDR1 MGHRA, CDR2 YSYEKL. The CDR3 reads CASSQVAVSYEQYF. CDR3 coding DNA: TGCGCCAGCAGCCAAGTAGCCGTCTCCTACGAGCAGTACTTC.

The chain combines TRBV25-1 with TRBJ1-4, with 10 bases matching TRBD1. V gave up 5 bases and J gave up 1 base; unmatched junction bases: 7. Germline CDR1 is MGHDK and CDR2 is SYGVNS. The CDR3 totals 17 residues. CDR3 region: CASSQTGGPQTNEKLFF. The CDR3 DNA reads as TGTGCCAGCAGTCAGACAGGGGGCCCTCAAACTAATGAAAAACTGTTTTTT.

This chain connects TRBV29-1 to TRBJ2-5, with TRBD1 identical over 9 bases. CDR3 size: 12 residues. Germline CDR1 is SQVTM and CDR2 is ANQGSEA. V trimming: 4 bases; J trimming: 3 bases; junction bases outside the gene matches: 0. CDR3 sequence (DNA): TGCAGCGTTGGGACAGGGGAAGAGACCCAGTACTTC. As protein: CSVGTGEETQYF.

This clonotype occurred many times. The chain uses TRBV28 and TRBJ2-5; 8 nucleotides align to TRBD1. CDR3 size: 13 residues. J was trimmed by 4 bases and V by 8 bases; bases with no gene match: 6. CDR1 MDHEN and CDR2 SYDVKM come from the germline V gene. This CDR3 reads CASWDRTLETQYF. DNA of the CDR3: TGTGCCAGCTGGGACAGGACTTTAGAGACCCAGTACTTC.

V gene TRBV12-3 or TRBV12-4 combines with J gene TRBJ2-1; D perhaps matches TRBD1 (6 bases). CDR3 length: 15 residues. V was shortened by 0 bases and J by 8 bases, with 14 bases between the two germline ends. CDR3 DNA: TGTGCCAGCAGTTTAGCGGACAGTAGGACCGATGAGCAGTTCTTC. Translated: CASSLADSRTDEQFF.

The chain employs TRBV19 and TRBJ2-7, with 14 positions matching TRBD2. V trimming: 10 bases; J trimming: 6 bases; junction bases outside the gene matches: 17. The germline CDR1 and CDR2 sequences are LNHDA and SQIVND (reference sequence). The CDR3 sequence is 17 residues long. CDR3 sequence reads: CATSPGLAGANRGEQYF. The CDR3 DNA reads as TGTGCCACTTCGCCGGGACTAGCGGGAGCTAATCGAGGCGAGCAGTACTTC.

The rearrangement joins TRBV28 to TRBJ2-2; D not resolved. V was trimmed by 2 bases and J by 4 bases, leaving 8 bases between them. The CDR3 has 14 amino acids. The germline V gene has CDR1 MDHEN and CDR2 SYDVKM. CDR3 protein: CASSLPDATGELFF. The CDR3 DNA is TGTGCCAGCAGTTTACCCGATGCCACCGGGGAGCTGTTTTTT.

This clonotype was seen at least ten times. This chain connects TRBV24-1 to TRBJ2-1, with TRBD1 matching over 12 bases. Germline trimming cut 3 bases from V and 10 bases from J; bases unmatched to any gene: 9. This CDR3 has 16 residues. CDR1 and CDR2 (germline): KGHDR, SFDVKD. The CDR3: CATSDPRDRGLYEQFF. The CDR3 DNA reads TGTGCCACCAGTGATCCCCGGGACAGGGGGCTTTACGAGCAGTTCTTC.

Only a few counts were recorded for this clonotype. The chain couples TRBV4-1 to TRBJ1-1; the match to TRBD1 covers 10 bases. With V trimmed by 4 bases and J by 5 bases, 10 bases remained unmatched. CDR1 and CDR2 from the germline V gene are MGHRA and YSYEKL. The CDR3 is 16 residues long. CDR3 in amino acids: CASSPQPGQGKTEAFF. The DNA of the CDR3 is TGCGCCAGCAGCCCACAACCGGGACAGGGGAAAACTGAAGCTTTCTTT.